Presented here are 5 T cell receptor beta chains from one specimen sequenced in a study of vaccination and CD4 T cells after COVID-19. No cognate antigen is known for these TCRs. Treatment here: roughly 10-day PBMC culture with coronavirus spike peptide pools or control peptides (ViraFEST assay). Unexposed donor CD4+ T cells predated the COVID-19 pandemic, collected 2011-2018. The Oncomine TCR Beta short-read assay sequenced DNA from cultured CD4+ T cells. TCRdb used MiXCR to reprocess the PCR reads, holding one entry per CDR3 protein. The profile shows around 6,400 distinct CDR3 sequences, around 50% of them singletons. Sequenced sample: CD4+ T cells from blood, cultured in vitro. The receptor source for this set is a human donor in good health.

The CDR3 here is CASKGQGGNTIYF. The CDR3 DNA follows: TGTGCCAGCAAAGGACAGGGGGGAAACACCATATATTTT. The J gene is TRBJ1-3, the V gene TRBV6-1, with 9 bases matching TRBD1. The germline V gene has CDR1 MNHNS and CDR2 SASEGT. The CDR3 loop spans 13 amino acids. V shed 7 bases, J shed 4 bases, and the junction held 2 bases outside the gene matches.

The CDR3 bases are TGTGCCAGCAGGATTGGAGGGGGGTCCGGCGGGGAGCTGTTTTTT. It codes for CASRIGGGSGGELFF. The chain uses TRBV6-1 and TRBJ2-2, with D perhaps TRBD1 or TRBD2 (6 bases each). Deletions cut 6 bases from V and 7 bases from J, with 18 bases between. The CDR3 extends over 15 amino acids. CDR1 and CDR2 from the germline V gene are MNHNS and SASEGT.

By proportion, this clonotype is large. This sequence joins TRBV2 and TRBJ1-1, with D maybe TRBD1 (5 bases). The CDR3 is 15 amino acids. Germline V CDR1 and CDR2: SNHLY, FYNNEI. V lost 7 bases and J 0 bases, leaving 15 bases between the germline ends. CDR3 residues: CASNLGQPMNTEAFF. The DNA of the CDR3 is TGTGCCAGCAATTTGGGGCAGCCCATGAACACTGAAGCTTTCTTT. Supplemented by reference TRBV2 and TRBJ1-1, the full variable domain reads EPEVTQTPSHQVTQMGQEVILRCVPISNHLYFYWYRQILGQKVEFLVSFYNNEISEKSEIFDDQFSVERPDGSNFTLKIRSTKLEDSAMYFCASNLGQPMNTEAFFGQGTRLTVV.

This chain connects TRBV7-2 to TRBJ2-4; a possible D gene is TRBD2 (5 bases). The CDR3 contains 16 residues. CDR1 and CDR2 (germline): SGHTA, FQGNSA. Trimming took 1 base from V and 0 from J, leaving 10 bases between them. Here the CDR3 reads CASSLELGLAKNIQYF. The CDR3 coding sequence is TGTGCCAGCAGCTTAGAACTCGGACTAGCCAAAAACATTCAGTACTTC.

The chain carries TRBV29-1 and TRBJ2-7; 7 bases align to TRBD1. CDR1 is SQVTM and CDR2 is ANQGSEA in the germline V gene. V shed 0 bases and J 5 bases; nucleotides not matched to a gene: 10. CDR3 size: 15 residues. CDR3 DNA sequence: TGCAGCGTTGAAGACCCGACAGGGAGCATCAACGAGCAGTACTTC. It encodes CSVEDPTGSINEQYF.